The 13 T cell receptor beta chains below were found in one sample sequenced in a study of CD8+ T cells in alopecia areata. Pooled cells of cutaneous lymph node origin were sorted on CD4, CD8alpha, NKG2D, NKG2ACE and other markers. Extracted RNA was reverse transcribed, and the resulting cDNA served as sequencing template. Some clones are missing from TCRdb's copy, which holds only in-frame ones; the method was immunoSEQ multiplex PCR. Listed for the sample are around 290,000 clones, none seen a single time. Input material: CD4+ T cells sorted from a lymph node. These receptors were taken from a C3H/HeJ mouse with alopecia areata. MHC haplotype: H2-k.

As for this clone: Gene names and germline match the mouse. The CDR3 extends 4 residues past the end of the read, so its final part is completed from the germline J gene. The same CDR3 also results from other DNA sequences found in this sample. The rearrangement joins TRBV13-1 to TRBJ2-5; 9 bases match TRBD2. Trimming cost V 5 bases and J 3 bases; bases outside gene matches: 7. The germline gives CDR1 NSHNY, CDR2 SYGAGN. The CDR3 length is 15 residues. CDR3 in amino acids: CASSDILGGQDTQYF. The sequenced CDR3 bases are TGTGCCAGCAGCGACATCCTGGGGGGGCAAGAC.

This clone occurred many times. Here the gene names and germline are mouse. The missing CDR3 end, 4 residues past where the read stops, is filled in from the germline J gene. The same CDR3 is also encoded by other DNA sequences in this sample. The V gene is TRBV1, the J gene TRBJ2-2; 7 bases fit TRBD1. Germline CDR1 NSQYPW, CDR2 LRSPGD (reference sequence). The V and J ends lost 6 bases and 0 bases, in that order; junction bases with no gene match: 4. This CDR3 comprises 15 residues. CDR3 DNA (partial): TGCACCTGCAGGGTACAGGGGACAAACACCGGG. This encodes CTCRVQGTNTG. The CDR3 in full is CTCRVQGTNTGQLYF.

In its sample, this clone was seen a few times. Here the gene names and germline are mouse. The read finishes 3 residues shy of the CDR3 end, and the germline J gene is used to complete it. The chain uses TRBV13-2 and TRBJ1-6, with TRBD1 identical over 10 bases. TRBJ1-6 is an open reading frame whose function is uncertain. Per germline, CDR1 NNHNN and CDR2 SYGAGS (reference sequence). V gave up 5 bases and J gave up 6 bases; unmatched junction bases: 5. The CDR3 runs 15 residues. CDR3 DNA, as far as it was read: TGTGCCAGCGGGGCCGGGACAGGGGTTAATTCGCCC. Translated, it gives CASGAGTGVNSP. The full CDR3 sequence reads CASGAGTGVNSPLYF.

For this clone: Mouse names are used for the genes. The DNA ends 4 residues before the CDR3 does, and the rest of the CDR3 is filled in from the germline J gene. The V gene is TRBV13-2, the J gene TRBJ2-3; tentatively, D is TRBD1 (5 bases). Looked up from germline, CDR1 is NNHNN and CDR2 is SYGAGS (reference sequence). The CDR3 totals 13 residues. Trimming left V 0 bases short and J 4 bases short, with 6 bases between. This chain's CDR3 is CASGDGTTETLYF. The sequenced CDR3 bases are TGTGCCAGCGGTGATGGGACAACAGAA.

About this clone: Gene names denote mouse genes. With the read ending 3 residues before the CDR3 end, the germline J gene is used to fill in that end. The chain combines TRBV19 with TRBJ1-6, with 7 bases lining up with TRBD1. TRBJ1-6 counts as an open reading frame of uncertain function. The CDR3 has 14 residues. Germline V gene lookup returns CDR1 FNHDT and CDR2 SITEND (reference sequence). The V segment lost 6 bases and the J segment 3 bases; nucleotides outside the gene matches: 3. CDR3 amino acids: CASTDRDYNSPLYF. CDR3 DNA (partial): TGTGCCAGCACCGACAGGGACTATAATTCGCCC.

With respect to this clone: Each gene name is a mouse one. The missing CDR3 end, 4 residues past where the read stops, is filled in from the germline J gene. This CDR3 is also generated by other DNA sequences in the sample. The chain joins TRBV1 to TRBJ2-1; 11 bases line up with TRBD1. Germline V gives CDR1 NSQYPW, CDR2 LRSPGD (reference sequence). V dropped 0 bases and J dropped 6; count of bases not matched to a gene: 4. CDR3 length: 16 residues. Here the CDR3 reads CTCSADGTGGFAEQFF. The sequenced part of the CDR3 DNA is TGCACCTGCAGTGCAGATGGGACAGGGGGTTTTGCT.

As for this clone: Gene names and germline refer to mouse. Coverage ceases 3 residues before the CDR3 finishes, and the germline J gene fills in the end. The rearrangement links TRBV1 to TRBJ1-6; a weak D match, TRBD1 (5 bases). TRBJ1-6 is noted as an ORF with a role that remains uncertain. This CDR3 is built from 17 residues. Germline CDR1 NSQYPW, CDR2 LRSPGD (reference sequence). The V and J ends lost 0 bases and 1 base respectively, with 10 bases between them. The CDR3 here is CTCSADLRQSYNSPLYF. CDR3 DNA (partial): TGCACCTGCAGTGCAGATCTGAGACAGTCCTATAATTCGCCC.

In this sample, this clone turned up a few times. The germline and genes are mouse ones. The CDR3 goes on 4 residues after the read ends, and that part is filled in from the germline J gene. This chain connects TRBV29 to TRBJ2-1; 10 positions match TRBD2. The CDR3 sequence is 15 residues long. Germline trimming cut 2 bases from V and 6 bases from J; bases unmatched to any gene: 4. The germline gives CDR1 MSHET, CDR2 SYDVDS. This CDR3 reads CASSLGAGGAAEQFF. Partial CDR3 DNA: TGTGCTAGCAGTTTAGGGGCTGGGGGGGCTGCT.

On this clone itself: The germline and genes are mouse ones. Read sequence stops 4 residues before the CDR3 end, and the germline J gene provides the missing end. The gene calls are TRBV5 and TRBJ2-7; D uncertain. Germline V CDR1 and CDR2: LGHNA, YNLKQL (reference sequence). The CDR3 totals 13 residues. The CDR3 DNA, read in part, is TGTGCCAGCAGCCAAGATCCCAGTTAT. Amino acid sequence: CASSQDPSY. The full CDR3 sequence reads CASSQDPSYEQYF.

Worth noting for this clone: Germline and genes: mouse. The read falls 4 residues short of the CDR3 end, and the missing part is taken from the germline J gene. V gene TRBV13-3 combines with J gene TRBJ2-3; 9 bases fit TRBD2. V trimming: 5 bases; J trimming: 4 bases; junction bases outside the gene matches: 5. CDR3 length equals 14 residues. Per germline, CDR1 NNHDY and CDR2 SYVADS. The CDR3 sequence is CASSPLGGSETLYF. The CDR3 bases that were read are TGTGCCAGCAGCCCACTGGGGGGCTCAGAA.

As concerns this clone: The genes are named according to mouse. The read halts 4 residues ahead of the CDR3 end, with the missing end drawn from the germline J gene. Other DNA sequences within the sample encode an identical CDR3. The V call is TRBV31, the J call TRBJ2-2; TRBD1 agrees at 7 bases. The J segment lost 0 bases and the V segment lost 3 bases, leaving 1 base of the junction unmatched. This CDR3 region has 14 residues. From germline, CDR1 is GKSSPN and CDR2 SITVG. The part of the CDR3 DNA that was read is TGTGCCTGGAGCCAGGGGGCAAACACCGGG. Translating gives CAWSQGANTG. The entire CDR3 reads CAWSQGANTGQLYF.

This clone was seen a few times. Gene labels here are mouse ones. The CDR3 sequence is CASGEGGAYNSPLYF. CDR3 bases read: TGTGCCAGCGGTGAAGGGGGCGCTTATAATTCGCCC. This sequence joins TRBV13-2 and TRBJ1-6; 7 nucleotides agree with TRBD1. The read finishes 3 residues shy of the CDR3 end, and the germline J gene is used to complete it. TRBJ1-6 is treated as an ORF (open reading frame) with a function not yet certain. Germline CDR1 is NNHNN and CDR2 is SYGAGS (reference sequence). V lost 2 bases and J lost 4; bases outside the gene matches: 3. This CDR3 contains 15 residues.

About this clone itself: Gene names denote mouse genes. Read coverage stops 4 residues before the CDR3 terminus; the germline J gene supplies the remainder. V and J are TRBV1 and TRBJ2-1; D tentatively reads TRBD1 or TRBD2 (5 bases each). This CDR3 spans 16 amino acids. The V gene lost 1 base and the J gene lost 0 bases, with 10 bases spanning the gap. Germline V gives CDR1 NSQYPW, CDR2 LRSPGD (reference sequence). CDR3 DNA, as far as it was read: TGCACCTGCAGTGCAGGGGGCGCCCCTAACTATGCT. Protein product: CTCSAGGAPNYA. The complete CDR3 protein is CTCSAGGAPNYAEQFF.